These 13 T cell receptor beta chains share one sample of origin, sequenced in a study of blood T cell repertoires in COVID-19. Clones were read by immunoSEQ multiplex PCR, and TCRdb kept only the in-frame ones, dropping some. In the table there are about 260,000 clones, about 87% of which are singletons. Input material: peripheral blood. Receptors originate from a man aged 55 to 70 who had recovered from COVID-19.

The chain employs TRBV2 and TRBJ2-1; D might be TRBD1 (5 bases). The CDR3 is 15 residues long. Germline CDR1 is SNHLY and CDR2 is FYNNEI. V lost 6 bases to trimming and J lost 1 base, with 13 bases between them. The CDR3 reads CASRIRENSYNEQFF. The DNA for the CDR3 is TGTGCCAGCAGGATCAGGGAAAATTCCTACAATGAGCAGTTCTTC.

The rearrangement joins TRBV2 to TRBJ2-3, with 7 nucleotides matching TRBD1. V shed 7 bases, J shed 9 bases, and the junction held 7 bases outside the gene matches. This CDR3 region has 12 residues. The germline gives CDR1 SNHLY, CDR2 FYNNEI. The CDR3 protein is CASTRTGGTQYF. The DNA for the CDR3 is TGTGCCAGCACCAGGACAGGTGGGACGCAGTATTTT.

The V and J genes are TRBV30 and TRBJ1-2; 10 positions match TRBD1. Germline CDR1 and CDR2: GTSNPN and SVGIG (reference sequence). V was pared by 3 bases and J by 2 bases, with 6 bases of the junction left unmatched. The CDR3 contains 15 residues. The CDR3 spells CAWRDRGWANYGYTF. For the CDR3, the DNA is TGTGCCTGGAGGGACAGGGGGTGGGCGAACTATGGCTACACCTTC.

This chain connects TRBV24-1 to TRBJ1-4; 7 bases line up with TRBD1. Unmatched junction bases numbered 11, after V lost 3 bases and J lost 8 bases. Germline assignment: CDR1 KGHDR and CDR2 SFDVKD. The CDR3 covers 16 residues. CDR3 loop: CATSDARTGLEEKLFF. For the CDR3, the DNA is TGTGCCACCAGTGATGCCAGGACAGGTCTGGAGGAAAAACTGTTTTTT.

The rearrangement uses TRBV7-3 and TRBJ1-5; D gene ambiguous. The CDR3 has 13 amino acids. V lost 2 bases and J 4 bases, leaving 6 bases between the germline ends. Germline CDR1 and CDR2: SGHTA and FQGTGA. The CDR3 spells CASSLVRNQPQHF. CDR3 nucleotides: TGTGCCAGCAGCTTAGTGAGGAATCAGCCCCAGCATTTT.

The V call is TRBV19, the J call TRBJ1-5; perhaps TRBD1 as D (5 bases). The CDR3 spans 14 residues. Germline CDR1 and CDR2: LNHDA and SQIVND (reference sequence). Trimming removed 7 bases from V and 3 bases from J, with 13 bases in between. CDR3 amino acids: CASKVGRANQPQHF. In nucleotides, the CDR3 is TGTGCCAGTAAGGTTGGCAGGGCCAATCAGCCCCAGCATTTT.

The chain joins TRBV6-2 or TRBV6-3 to TRBJ2-1, with 9 nucleotides matching TRBD1. CDR1 is MNHEY and CDR2 is SVGEGT in the germline V gene. The CDR3 loop spans 14 amino acids. V lost 3 bases to trimming and J lost 6 bases; unmatched junction nucleotides: 3. CDR3 sequence reads: CASSYSTGGNEQFF. The CDR3 DNA is TGTGCCAGCAGTTATTCGACAGGGGGCAATGAGCAGTTCTTC.

The chain employs TRBV19 and TRBJ2-2, with 10 positions matching TRBD1. This CDR3 is 16 amino acids long. CDR1 and CDR2 (germline): LNHDA, SQIVND (reference sequence). V was pared by 7 bases and J by 4 bases, with 9 bases of the junction left unmatched. The CDR3 reads CASTRQGARGTGELFF. CDR3 sequence (DNA): TGTGCCAGTACCAGACAGGGGGCAAGAGGCACCGGGGAGCTGTTTTTT.

This clone was seen just once. J is TRBJ2-7 and V is TRBV30; possible D gene TRBD2, 6 bases. This CDR3 spans 14 amino acids. The germline V gene has CDR1 GTSNPN and CDR2 SVGIG (reference sequence). Trimming pared 0 bases from V and 0 bases from J, leaving 9 bases between. The CDR3 protein is CAWSVGGDSYEQYF. The CDR3 DNA reads as TGTGCCTGGAGTGTTGGCGGGGACTCCTACGAGCAGTACTTC.

The chain couples TRBV4-2 to TRBJ2-7, with TRBD1 identical over 9 bases. After removal of 0 bases from V and 3 bases from J, the junction contained 12 bases not matched to a gene. This CDR3 is 18 amino acids long. Germline V gene lookup returns CDR1 LGHNA and CDR2 YNFKEQ. In DNA, the CDR3 is TGTGCCAGCAGCCAAGATTCTGTACCGGGACAGGGAAACTACGAGCAGTACTTC. It codes for CASSQDSVPGQGNYEQYF.

The CDR3 region is CASSNPPGSECSYNEQFF. The CDR3 DNA follows: TGTGCCAGCAGCAATCCACCGGGGAGTGAGTGCTCCTACAATGAGCAGTTCTTC. This chain connects TRBV21-1 to TRBJ2-1; TRBD2, as called in the table, went unchecked against the DNA. TRBV21-1 is a known pseudogene. This CDR3 is 18 amino acids long.

The genes are TRBV6-5 and TRBJ2-3, with D possibly matching TRBD1 (6 bases). CDR3 size: 14 residues. Germline CDR1 reads MNHEY; CDR2 reads SVGAGI. Trimming left V 8 bases short and J 2 bases short, with 14 bases between. The CDR3: CASGRGIFTDTQYF. In DNA form, the CDR3 reads TGTGCCAGCGGAAGGGGGATTTTCACAGATACGCAGTATTTT.

The chain combines TRBV3-1 (or the pseudogene TRBV3-2) with TRBJ1-1; D is undetermined. The CDR3 length is 14 residues. V was pared by 1 base and J by 1 base, with 7 bases between. Germline loops: CDR1 LGHDT, CDR2 YNNKEL (reference sequence). Here the CDR3 DNA reads TGTGCCAGCAGCCAAGTCGCCGGGAACACTGAAGCTTTCTTT. Encoded protein: CASSQVAGNTEAFF.